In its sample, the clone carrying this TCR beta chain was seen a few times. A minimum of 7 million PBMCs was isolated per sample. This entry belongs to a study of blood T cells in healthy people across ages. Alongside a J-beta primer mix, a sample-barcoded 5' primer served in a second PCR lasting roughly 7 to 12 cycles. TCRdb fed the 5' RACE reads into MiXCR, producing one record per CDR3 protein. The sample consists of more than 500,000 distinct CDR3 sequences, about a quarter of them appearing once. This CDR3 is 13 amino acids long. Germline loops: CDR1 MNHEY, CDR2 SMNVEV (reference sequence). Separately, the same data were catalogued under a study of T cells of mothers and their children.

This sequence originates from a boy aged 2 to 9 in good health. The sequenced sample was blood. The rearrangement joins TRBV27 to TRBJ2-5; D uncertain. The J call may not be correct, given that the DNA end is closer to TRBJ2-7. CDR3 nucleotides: TGTGCCAGCAGTTTTTCCACAAGCTACGAGCAGTACTTC. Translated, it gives CASSFSTSYEQYF.